The T cell receptor beta chain described here comes from a study of PD-L1 blockade in urothelial cancer. Measured with immunoSEQ multiplex PCR; TCRdb has only the in-frame clones, and not every one. This sample carries about 72,000 clones, approximately 83% of them seen once, and the ten largest clones take under 15%. Time point defined: pretreatment peripheral blood. The CDR3 length is 15 residues. V lost 2 bases and J lost 7, with 14 bases in between. Germline V CDR1 and CDR2: MDHEN, SYDVKM. The chain uses TRBV28 and TRBJ1-4; D perhaps matches TRBD1 (6 bases). The source was PBMCs, collected around atezolizumab (anti-PD-L1) treatment. The source of this sequence is a man between 60 and 70 years old with urothelial cancer. The CDR3: CASSLVLDRAEKLFF. The CDR3 nucleotides read TGTGCCAGCAGTTTAGTTTTGGACAGAGCTGAAAAACTGTTTTTT. The full variable domain, rest sourced from reference TRBV28 and TRBJ1-4, is DVKVTQSSRYLVKRTGEKVFLECVQDMDHENMFWYRQDPGLGLRLIYFSYDVKMKEKGDIPEGYSVSREKKERFSLILESASTNQTSMYLCASSLVLDRAEKLFFGSGTQLSVL.